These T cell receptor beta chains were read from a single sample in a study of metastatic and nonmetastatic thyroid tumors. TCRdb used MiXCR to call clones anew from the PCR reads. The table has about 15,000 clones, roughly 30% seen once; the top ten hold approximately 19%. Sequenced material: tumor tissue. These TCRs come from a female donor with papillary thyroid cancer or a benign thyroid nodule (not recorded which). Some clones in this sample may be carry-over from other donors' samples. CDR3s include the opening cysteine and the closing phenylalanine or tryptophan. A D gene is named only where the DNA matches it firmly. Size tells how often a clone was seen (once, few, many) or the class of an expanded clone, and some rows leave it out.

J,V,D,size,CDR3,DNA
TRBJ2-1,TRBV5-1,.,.,CASSPASGPTREQFF,TGCGCCAGCAGCCCCGCCAGCGGCCCCACGAGGGAGCAGTTCTTC
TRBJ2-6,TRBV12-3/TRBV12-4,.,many,CASTLGTAVGGANVLTF,TGTGCCAGCACCCTCGGGACCGCCGTAGGTGGGGCCAACGTCCTGACTTTC
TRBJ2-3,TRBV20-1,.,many,CSAVAVTSRRTDTQYF,TGCAGTGCCGTTGCTGTTACTAGCAGGCGCACAGATACGCAGTATTTT
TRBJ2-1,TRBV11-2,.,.,CASSLQSQVGNNEQFF,TGTGCCAGCAGCCTCCAGTCTCAAGTGGGGAACAATGAGCAGTTCTTC
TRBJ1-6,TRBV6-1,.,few,CASTEEGINSPLHF,TGTGCCAGCACCGAGGAGGGGATCAATTCACCCCTCCACTTT
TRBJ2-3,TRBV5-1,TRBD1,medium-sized,CASSPGQDTDTQYF,TGCGCCAGCAGCCCGGGACAGGACACAGATACGCAGTATTTT
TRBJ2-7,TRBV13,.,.,CASSPGLKSYEQYF,TGTGCCAGCAGCCCCGGACTGAAATCCTACGAGCAGTACTTC
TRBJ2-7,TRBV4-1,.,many,CASSQAEDASSYEQYF,TGCGCCAGCAGCCAAGCCGAAGACGCTAGCTCCTACGAGCAGTACTTC
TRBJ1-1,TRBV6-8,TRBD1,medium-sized,CASSYPRRIRQGVSQNTEAFF,TGTGCCAGCAGTTACCCACGCCGAATCCGACAGGGTGTCAGTCAGAACACTGAAGCTTTCTTT
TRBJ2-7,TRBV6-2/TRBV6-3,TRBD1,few,CASSYTDRAGEQYF,TGTGCCAGCAGTTACACGGACAGGGCGGGGGAGCAGTACTTC
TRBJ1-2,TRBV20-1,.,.,CSARASGYSPGYTF,TGCAGTGCTAGAGCGTCAGGGTATTCGCCTGGCTACACCTTC
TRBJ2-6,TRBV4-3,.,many,CASSQDLGAGANVLTF,TGCGCCAGCAGCCAAGATTTGGGAGCTGGGGCCAACGTCCTGACTTTC
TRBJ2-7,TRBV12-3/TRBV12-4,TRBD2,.,CASSLAVAGGEQYF,TGTGCCAGCAGTTTGGCGGTAGCGGGAGGCGAGCAGTACTTC
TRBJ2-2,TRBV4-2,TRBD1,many,CASSPGQGDTGELFF,TGTGCCAGCAGCCCCGGACAGGGGGACACCGGGGAGCTGTTTTTT
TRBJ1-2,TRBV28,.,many,CASSLHPTANYGYTF,TGTGCCAGCAGCCTTCACCCGACAGCTAACTATGGCTACACCTTC
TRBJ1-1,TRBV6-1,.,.,CASRAEGSPVGAFF,TGTGCCAGCAGGGCCGAAGGCAGCCCCGTTGGAGCTTTCTTT
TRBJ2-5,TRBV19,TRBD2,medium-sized,CASSIRSGRGETQYF,TGTGCCAGTAGTATAAGGAGCGGGAGGGGTGAGACCCAGTACTTC
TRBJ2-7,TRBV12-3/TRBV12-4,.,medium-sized,CASSKNLGEQYF,TGTGCCAGCAGCAAAAACCTGGGGGAGCAGTACTTC
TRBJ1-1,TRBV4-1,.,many,CASSRRLGQPEAFF,TGCGCCAGCAGCCGACGATTGGGCCAACCAGAAGCTTTCTTT
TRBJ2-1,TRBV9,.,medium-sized,CASSVASYNEQFF,TGTGCCAGCAGCGTCGCCAGTTACAATGAGCAGTTCTTC
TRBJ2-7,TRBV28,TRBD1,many,CASSFPSGTGSTEQYF,TGTGCCAGCAGTTTTCCCTCCGGGACAGGGAGTACCGAGCAGTACTTC
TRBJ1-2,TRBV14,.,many,CASSLSAGLGGYTF,TGTGCCAGCAGCCTCAGCGCAGGGTTGGGTGGCTACACCTTC
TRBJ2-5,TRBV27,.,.,CASSPWTEQETQYF,TGTGCCAGCAGTCCGTGGACAGAGCAAGAGACCCAGTACTTC
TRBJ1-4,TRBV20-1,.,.,CSARVAVMAEKLFF,TGCAGTGCTAGAGTCGCGGTGATGGCAGAAAAACTGTTTTTT
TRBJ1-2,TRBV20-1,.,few,CSAERGGPNYGYTF,TGCAGTGCCGAGAGGGGCGGACCCAACTATGGCTACACCTTC
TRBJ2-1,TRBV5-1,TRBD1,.,CASSLRQGANNEQFF,TGCGCCAGCAGCTTGCGACAGGGGGCGAACAATGAGCAGTTCTTC